This TCR beta chain comes out of a study of T cell changes during pregnancy in multiple sclerosis. CDR3 length: 15 amino acids. Germline CDR1 is SNHLY and CDR2 is FYNNEI. V dropped 4 bases and J dropped 4 bases, with 16 bases sitting between them. Only in-frame clones appear in the TCRdb table, and some are missing; sequencing was by immunoSEQ multiplex PCR. The sample yields tens of thousands of clones, around 92% seen once. The origin of this receptor is a female donor with multiple sclerosis, enrolled in a pregnancy study. Sequencing used peripheral blood. The V gene is TRBV2, the J gene TRBJ2-5; D possibly corresponds to TRBD1 (7 bases). This chain's CDR3 is CASSVRQGGRETQYF. DNA of the CDR3: TGTGCCAGCAGTGTCCGACAGGGAGGAAGAGAGACCCAGTACTTC. Using reference TRBV2 and TRBJ2-5 for the parts outside the CDR3, the full variable domain is EPEVTQTPSHQVTQMGQEVILRCVPISNHLYFYWYRQILGQKVEFLVSFYNNEISEKSEIFDDQFSVERPDGSNFTLKIRSTKLEDSAMYFCASSVRQGGRETQYFGPGTRLLVL.